This T cell receptor (beta chain) appears in the sequencing data of a study of cytomegalovirus exposure and HLA in healthy donors. V was trimmed by 3 bases and J by 4 bases, leaving 12 bases between them. CDR1 and CDR2 from the germline V gene are MNHEY and SMNVEV (reference sequence). The CDR3 consists of 15 residues. Use of 60 Vbeta and 13 Jbeta primers characterized the PCR. Method: immunoSEQ multiplex PCR; TCRdb's copy keeps in-frame clones and lacks some. Of 150,000 or so clones listed, approximately 74% were seen once; the top ten hold roughly 4%. At collection, donors were nominally healthy, but unrecorded immune exposures were probable.

The specimen sequenced was PBMCs. The rearrangement joins TRBV27 to TRBJ1-4, with D hard to call. This TCR derives from a man aged 18-30 years in good health and CMV-seropositive. Here the CDR3 DNA reads TGTGCCAGCAGTTTGATACACAGCCATAATGAAAAACTGTTTTTT. Translation gives CASSLIHSHNEKLFF.